The sequence of this T cell receptor (beta chain) was determined in a study of blood T cell repertoires in COVID-19. Authors' processing steps: Reference gene primer amplification in the assay estimated nucleated cell counts. Only in-frame clones appear in the TCRdb table, and some are missing; sequencing was by immunoSEQ multiplex PCR. The D gene and trimming were derived from the DNA, and the V and J assignments and clone size from that table. The sample gives roughly 63,000 clones, 74% of which show up once; over 25% is in the top ten. The V end lost 2 bases, the J end lost 5 bases, and 12 bases lay between the germline ends. CDR3 size: 14 residues. Germline CDR1 and CDR2: MNHEY and SMNVEV (reference sequence).

Sequencing used peripheral blood. The TCR originated in a woman over 75 with acute or convalescent COVID-19. The gene calls are TRBV27 and TRBJ2-5; possibly TRBD2 for D (6 bases). The CDR3 protein is CASSLSGSGETQYF. CDR3 DNA: TGTGCCAGCAGTTTAAGCGGGTCTGGCGAGACCCAGTACTTC.